This is a list of T cell receptor beta chains from one sample in a study of blood T cell repertoires in COVID-19. Profiling relied on immunoSEQ multiplex PCR, and the TCRdb table lists in-frame clones only, not all of them. The data contain 80,000 to 100,000 clones, roughly 80% of them singletons. The sequenced sample was peripheral blood. The origin of the receptors is a human donor in a cohort sampled during active COVID-19. Both conserved end residues are part of each CDR3. A D gene is named only where the DNA matches it firmly. The size field is filled for only some rows; it gives once, few, many or a size class.

CAISVAGAGTGSYEQYF	TGTGCCATCAGTGTCGCGGGCGCCGGGACAGGCTCCTACGAGCAGTACTTC	TRBJ2-7	once	TRBD1	TRBV10-3
CASSVEAGAPYEQYF	TGTGCCAGCAGCGTAGAGGCTGGGGCCCCCTACGAGCAGTACTTC	TRBJ2-7	NA	NA	TRBV9
CASSLIQGGDTQYF	TGTGCCAGCAGTTTAATTCAGGGGGGAGATACGCAGTATTTT	TRBJ2-3	NA	NA	TRBV28
CASSVRLGLAGTGYEQYF	TGTGCCAGCAGCGTAAGGCTGGGGCTAGCGGGAACAGGGTACGAGCAGTACTTC	TRBJ2-7	NA	TRBD2	TRBV9
CASSEIGNQPQHF	TGTGCCAGCAGTGAGATCGGGAATCAGCCCCAGCATTTT	TRBJ1-5	NA	NA	TRBV6-1
CASSPGNRAGYGYTF	TGTGCCAGCTCACCAGGAAACAGGGCTGGCTATGGCTACACCTTC	TRBJ1-2	once	NA	TRBV18
CAIGAASGIGEQYF	TGTGCCATAGGTGCGGCTAGCGGGATCGGCGAGCAGTACTTC	TRBJ2-7	NA	TRBD2	TRBV10-3
CASSPVRGNYGYTF	TGTGCCAGCAGTCCGGTCAGGGGAAACTATGGCTACACCTTC	TRBJ1-2	NA	NA	TRBV6-5
CTSSHWRGPSSYEQYF	TGCACCAGCAGCCACTGGCGGGGGCCGTCGTCCTACGAGCAGTACTTC	TRBJ2-7	NA	NA	TRBV1
CASTTGFREQYF	TGTGCCAGCACAACGGGTTTCCGAGAGCAGTACTTC	TRBJ2-7	NA	NA	TRBV7-9
CASSPDREQPQHF	TGTGCCAGTAGTCCTGACAGGGAACAGCCCCAGCATTTT	TRBJ1-5	once	TRBD1	TRBV19
CASSYSGQGISNQPQHF	TGTGCCAGCAGTTACTCTGGACAGGGGATTAGCAATCAGCCCCAGCATTTT	TRBJ1-5	NA	TRBD1	TRBV6-2/TRBV6-3
CATSDPGQGPYEQYF	TGTGCCACCAGTGACCCGGGACAGGGTCCCTACGAGCAGTACTTC	TRBJ2-7	NA	TRBD1	TRBV24-1
CASSLESAYEQYF	TGTGCCAGCAGCTTAGAGTCGGCCTACGAGCAGTACTTC	TRBJ2-7	NA	NA	TRBV7-2
CASSPRSSGPTYNEQFF	TGTGCCAGCTCACCACGGTCTAGCGGACCAACCTACAATGAGCAGTTCTTC	TRBJ2-1	NA	TRBD2	TRBV18
CATSRDRGDYYGYTF	TGTGCCACCAGCAGAGATCGGGGGGACTACTATGGCTACACCTTC	TRBJ1-2	NA	NA	TRBV15
CASSQNNYEQYF	TGTGCCAGCAGCCAAAACAACTACGAGCAGTACTTC	TRBJ2-7	NA	NA	TRBV2
CASSNVDREGGKLFF	TGTGCCTCGAGTAACGTGGACAGGGAAGGTGGAAAACTGTTTTTT	TRBJ1-4	NA	TRBD1	TRBV30
CASSYSGTGGYEQYF	TGTGCCAGCAGTTACTCGGGGACAGGGGGGTACGAGCAGTACTTC	TRBJ2-7	NA	TRBD1	TRBV6-5
CASSLTGTGTEAFF	TGCGCCAGCAGCTTGACGGGAACTGGCACTGAAGCTTTCTTT	TRBJ1-1	NA	NA	TRBV5-1
CASSPTSAAGSYEQYF	TGTGCCAGCAGCCCAACTAGCGCGGCGGGCTCCTACGAGCAGTACTTC	TRBJ2-7	NA	TRBD2	TRBV7-6
CATGGAPDDTQYF	TGTGCCACCGGAGGGGCACCCGATGATACCCAGTACTTC	TRBJ2-5	once	NA	TRBV24-1
CASGRLATSYEQYF	TGTGCCAGCGGTAGACTAGCGACCTCCTACGAGCAGTACTTC	TRBJ2-7	NA	TRBD2	TRBV6-5
CAWSAGAQGREAFF	TGTGCCTGGAGTGCCGGGGCACAGGGTAGGGAAGCTTTCTTT	TRBJ1-1	NA	NA	TRBV30
CASRTSDREQFF	TGTGCCAGCAGGACTAGCGATCGTGAGCAGTTCTTC	TRBJ2-1	NA	TRBD2	TRBV6-5
CASSLPRGWEDTQYF	TGCGCCAGCAGCCTTCCCAGGGGATGGGAGGATACGCAGTATTTT	TRBJ2-3	NA	NA	TRBV5-1
CASSSRGTEGEAFF	TGTGCCAGCAGCAGCCGAGGGACAGAGGGGGAGGCTTTCTTT	TRBJ1-1	NA	TRBD1	TRBV7-9
CSARGRGTQYF	TGCAGTGCTAGAGGTCGGGGGACCCAGTACTTC	TRBJ2-5	once	NA	TRBV20-1
CASSSRTVQAFF	TGTGCCAGCAGCTCCCGAACAGTTCAAGCTTTCTTT	TRBJ1-1	NA	NA	TRBV11-2
CAWSYRATGELFF	TGTGCCTGGAGTTACAGGGCTACCGGGGAGCTGTTTTTT	TRBJ2-2	NA	NA	TRBV30
CASSSGISGVGQPQHF	TGTGCCAGCAGCTCGGGAATAAGCGGAGTCGGGCAGCCCCAGCATTTT	TRBJ1-5	NA	NA	TRBV3-1/TRBV3-2
CASSLGVAETFYEQYF	TGCGCCAGCAGCCTCGGGGTAGCGGAGACTTTTTACGAGCAGTACTTC	TRBJ2-7	NA	NA	TRBV4-1
CASSMSGRPEKLFF	TGTGCCAGTAGTATGTCCGGCAGGCCTGAAAAACTGTTTTTT	TRBJ1-4	NA	NA	TRBV19
CASSVGQRPHNEQFF	TGTGCCAGCAGCGTAGGGCAGCGTCCCCACAATGAGCAGTTCTTC	TRBJ2-1	NA	NA	TRBV9
CAWKGWSGRGSYNEQFF	TGTGCCTGGAAGGGGTGGAGCGGGAGAGGGTCCTACAATGAGCAGTTCTTC	TRBJ2-1	NA	TRBD2	TRBV30
CASSPGVPRTPSYNEQFF	TGTGCCAGCAGCCCGGGGGTCCCCCGGACTCCTTCCTACAATGAGCAGTTCTTC	TRBJ2-1	NA	NA	TRBV5-6
CASSYSTGQKSNEQFF	TGTGCCAGCAGTTACTCCACGGGACAGAAGTCAAATGAGCAGTTCTTC	TRBJ2-1	NA	TRBD1	TRBV6-6
CASSDPRTGLNQPQHF	TGTGCCAGCAGTGACCCCCGGACAGGGCTCAATCAGCCCCAGCATTTT	TRBJ1-5	NA	TRBD1	TRBV25-1
CASSLSSGNTEAFF	TGTGCCAGCAGTTTATCTTCAGGAAACACTGAAGCTTTCTTT	TRBJ1-1	NA	NA	TRBV28
CASSLVGGANYGYTF	TGTGCCAGCAGCTTAGTGGGGGGGGCCAACTATGGCTACACCTTC	TRBJ1-2	NA	NA	TRBV7-2
CASSLAMSGIHEQYF	TGTGCCAGCAGCTTAGCGATGAGCGGGATCCACGAGCAGTACTTC	TRBJ2-7	few	TRBD2	TRBV7-9
CASRGNRNTEAFF	TGTGCCAGTAGAGGAAACAGGAACACTGAAGCTTTCTTT	TRBJ1-1	NA	NA	TRBV19
CASSPGQGASQPQHF	TGTGCCAGCAGCCCGGGACAGGGGGCTTCTCAGCCCCAGCATTTT	TRBJ1-5	NA	TRBD1	TRBV3-1/TRBV3-2
CASSRGTEVGNTIYF	TGTGCCAGCAGCCGCGGGACGGAAGTTGGAAACACCATATATTTT	TRBJ1-3	once	NA	TRBV5-4
CATSRYPTGGYEQYF	TGTGCCACCAGCAGATACCCGACAGGGGGCTACGAGCAGTACTTC	TRBJ2-7	once	TRBD1	TRBV15
CAWSFGQGMIYEQYF	TGTGCCTGGAGCTTCGGACAAGGGATGATCTACGAGCAGTACTTC	TRBJ2-7	NA	NA	TRBV30
CASSYVGAGANVLTF	TGTGCCAGCTCTTACGTGGGCGCTGGGGCCAACGTCCTGACTTTC	TRBJ2-6	NA	NA	TRBV6-5
CASSFRSNQPQHF	TGTGCCAGCAGCTTCAGGAGCAATCAGCCCCAGCATTTT	TRBJ1-5	NA	NA	TRBV5-8
CSVVTRSYEQYF	TGCAGCGTTGTAACCAGATCCTACGAGCAGTACTTC	TRBJ2-7	once	NA	TRBV29-1
CASSLGASARYNEQFF	TGCGCCAGCAGCTTGGGAGCCAGCGCACGCTACAATGAGCAGTTCTTC	TRBJ2-1	NA	NA	TRBV5-1
CASSLDPDTYEQYF	TGTGCCAGCAGCTTGGACCCAGATACCTACGAGCAGTACTTC	TRBJ2-7	NA	NA	TRBV5-4
CRAAGSYEQYF	TGCAGGGCGGCGGGGTCCTACGAGCAGTACTTC	TRBJ2-7	NA	NA	TRBV20-1
CASSLRRRSGVPEAFF	TGTGCCAGCAGCTTAAGGCGCCGGTCAGGTGTTCCTGAAGCTTTCTTT	TRBJ1-1	NA	NA	TRBV7-3